This T cell receptor beta chain was recorded in a study of T cells in Graves' hyperthyroidism and ophthalmopathy. Trimming cost V 6 bases and J 2 bases; bases outside gene matches: 3. CDR3 length: 15 amino acids. The V gene's germline CDR1 is SNHLY and CDR2 FYNNEI. On this clonotype itself: Its cognate antigen is unknown.

From RNA transcripts, TCR beta CDR3 regions were amplified. TCR CDR3 regions were first amplified by RT-PCR with HTBI primers. TCRdb processed the multiplex PCR reads anew with MiXCR; each CDR3 protein has one entry. The sample gives under 700,000 distinct CDR3 sequences, 40% to 55% of which show up once; just over 8% is in the top ten. Diagnosis of hyperthyroidism was new in patients aged 18 to 65, and its duration was under 2 months. Uncontrolled infection, other autoimmune disease, pregnancy or lactation led to exclusion. Findings of the study overall: Model predictions of ophthalmopathy came a median approximately 6 months before onset. Blood also carried most thyroid clonotypes expanded above 0.001.

Sequencing input: peripheral blood or thyroid tissue (not recorded which). The receptor comes from a woman aged 18 to 35 with Graves' hyperthyroidism. The rearrangement joins TRBV2 to TRBJ2-6, with 8 bases that match TRBD1. In DNA form, the CDR3 reads TGTGCCAGCAGGACGGACAGGGCTGGGGCCAACGTCCTGACTTTC. Residues: CASRTDRAGANVLTF.